The 14 T cell receptor beta chains below come from one sample, sequenced in a study of blood T cell repertoires in COVID-19. This table comes from immunoSEQ multiplex PCR, and its TCRdb copy is limited to in-frame clones, with some not included. The repertoire includes 30,000 to 45,000 clones, roughly 90% of them detected once, and 12% sits in the top ten. The source material was peripheral blood. These receptors were obtained from an older man with acute or convalescent COVID-19.

J is TRBJ1-2 and V is TRBV5-6; no reliable D call. This CDR3 has 15 amino acids. Germline-derived CDR1 and CDR2 are SGHDT and YYEEEE. Deletions cut 5 bases from V and 4 bases from J, with 18 bases between. CDR3 protein: CASSVIWADLYGYTF. In nucleotides, the CDR3 is TGTGCCAGCAGTGTGATTTGGGCAGACCTCTATGGCTACACCTTC.

The sample holds a few counts of this clone. The chain has TRBV19 and TRBJ1-6; D unclear. This CDR3 has 14 amino acids. Looked up from germline, CDR1 is LNHDA and CDR2 is SQIVND (reference sequence). The V end lost 1 base, the J end lost 8 bases, and 9 bases lay between the germline ends. The CDR3 protein is CASSIAAEDSPLHF. The CDR3 region has the DNA TGTGCCAGTAGTATAGCTGCCGAGGATTCACCCCTCCACTTT.

The chain carries TRBV5-1 and TRBJ1-6; D is ambiguous. The CDR3 has 17 residues. CDR1 and CDR2 from the germline V gene are SGHRS and YFSETQ. V was trimmed by 2 bases and J by 5 bases, leaving 17 bases between them. CDR3 in amino acids: CASSLSRARGNNSPLHF. CDR3 sequence (DNA): TGCGCCAGCAGCTTAAGTAGAGCACGAGGAAATAATTCACCCCTCCACTTT.

This clone appeared once. This chain joins TRBV5-3 and TRBJ2-7; D is possibly TRBD2 (7 bases). Being an ORF, TRBV5-3 has a function that is uncertain. CDR3 length: 20 amino acids. V was cut by 2 bases and J by 0 bases, with 27 bases left in between. The CDR3 DNA is TGTGCCAGAAGCTTTCCAGCGGGACACCGGTCGGTCCCATTCTCCTACGAGCAGTACTTC. It translates to CARSFPAGHRSVPFSYEQYF.

The chain carries TRBV7-2 and TRBJ1-3; 7 bases line up with TRBD1. Germline V lookup: CDR1 SGHTA, CDR2 FQGNSA. With 5 bases clipped from V and 3 bases from J, the junction kept 7 bases outside the gene matches. This CDR3 spans 15 amino acids. This CDR3 is CASSANRGFGNTIYF. The CDR3 DNA reads as TGTGCCAGCAGCGCGAACAGGGGTTTTGGAAACACCATATATTTT.

The chain links TRBV27 to TRBJ2-7; D may be TRBD1 (5 bases). Germline V CDR1 and CDR2: MNHEY, SMNVEV (reference sequence). V lost 2 bases and J 0 bases, leaving 5 bases between the germline ends. This CDR3 region has 13 residues. CDR3 sequence: CASSLRGSYEQYF. DNA of the CDR3: TGTGCCAGCAGTTTAAGGGGCTCCTACGAGCAGTACTTC.

The chain couples TRBV28 to TRBJ1-4; no clear D. This CDR3 region has 18 residues. Per germline, CDR1 MDHEN and CDR2 SYDVKM. V was pared by 3 bases and J by 8 bases, with 25 bases between. CDR3 sequence (DNA): TGTGCCAGCAGTTTCCCCTCCCTTACCGGGTCCTACGGAGAAAAACTGTTTTTT. This encodes CASSFPSLTGSYGEKLFF.

This chain uses TRBV7-9 with TRBJ1-6, with no clear D. V was trimmed by 5 bases and J by 3 bases, leaving 14 bases between them. Germline V CDR1 and CDR2: SEHNR, FQNEAQ (reference sequence). This CDR3 has 16 amino acids. The CDR3 protein is CASSTSEADYNSPLHF. For the CDR3, the DNA is TGTGCCAGCAGCACCAGCGAAGCCGACTATAATTCACCCCTCCACTTT. Supplemented by reference TRBV7-9 and TRBJ1-6, the full variable domain reads DTGVSQNPRHKITKRGQNVTFRCDPISEHNRLYWYRQTLGQGPEFLTYFQNEAQLEKSRLLSDRFSAERPKGSFSTLEIQRTEQGDSAMYLCASSTSEADYNSPLHFGNGTRLTVT.

CDR3 bases: TGTGCCAGCAGCCTAGTCAATACGAGGGAGACCCAGTACTTC. Residues: CASSLVNTRETQYF. The V gene is TRBV7-9, the J gene TRBJ2-5, with D uncertain. V was pared by 5 bases and J by 5 bases, with 15 bases between. Per the germline V gene, CDR1 is SEHNR and CDR2 is FQNEAQ (reference sequence). This CDR3 comprises 14 residues.

The chain couples TRBV7-2 to TRBJ2-7, with TRBD1 matching 8 bases. The V gene's germline CDR1 is SGHTA and CDR2 FQGNSA. CDR3 size: 16 residues. V shed 3 bases and J 0 bases; nucleotides not matched to a gene: 7. The CDR3 here is CASSLDGQGGSYEQYF. The DNA of the CDR3 is TGTGCCAGCAGCTTGGATGGACAGGGAGGCTCCTACGAGCAGTACTTC.

The chain combines TRBV15 with TRBJ1-4; TRBD1 agrees at 9 bases. This CDR3 is 15 amino acids long. Germline CDR1 reads LNHNV; CDR2 reads YYDKDF (reference sequence). V lost 4 bases and J lost 3; bases outside the gene matches: 3. The CDR3 DNA follows: TGTGCCACCAGCACAGACAGGGGGGCTAATGAAAAACTGTTTTTT. It yields the protein CATSTDRGANEKLFF. Based on the CDR3 plus reference TRBV15 and TRBJ1-4, the full variable domain is DAMVIQNPRYQVTQFGKPVTLSCSQTLNHNVMYWYQQKSSQAPKLLFHYYDKDFNNEADTPDNFQSRRPNTSFCFLDIRSPGLGDTAMYLCATSTDRGANEKLFFGSGTQLSVL.

This clone has a handful of counts. The chain is built from TRBV5-1 and TRBJ2-5; D perhaps matches TRBD2 (6 bases). This CDR3 comprises 14 residues. CDR1 SGHRS and CDR2 YFSETQ come from the germline V gene. V dropped 1 base and J dropped 2 bases, with 9 bases sitting between them. CDR3 region: CASSLMSGQETQYF. CDR3 DNA sequence: TGCGCCAGCAGCTTGATGAGCGGGCAAGAGACCCAGTACTTC. Looking up the rest from reference TRBV5-1 and TRBJ2-5 gives the full variable domain: KAGVTQTPRYLIKTRGQQVTLSCSPISGHRSVSWYQQTPGQGLQFLFEYFSETQRNKGNFPGRFSGRQFSNSRSEMNVSTLELGDSALYLCASSLMSGQETQYFGPGTRLLVL.

The gene calls are TRBV4-3 and TRBJ1-2; no clear D. Germline loops: CDR1 LGHNA, CDR2 YSLEER. The CDR3 has 13 residues. The V gene lost 3 bases and the J gene lost 8 bases, with 13 bases spanning the gap. This chain's CDR3 is CASSQDGRRGYTF. The DNA for the CDR3 is TGCGCCAGCAGCCAGGACGGGAGACGCGGCTACACCTTC.

The J gene is TRBJ1-2, the V gene TRBV5-1; D is ambiguous. V dropped 0 bases and J dropped 2 bases, with 11 bases sitting between them. This CDR3 is 15 amino acids long. Germline V CDR1 and CDR2: SGHRS, YFSETQ. The CDR3 here is CASSLDTVLNYGYTF. DNA for the CDR3: TGCGCCAGCAGCTTGGATACGGTGTTAAACTATGGCTACACCTTC.